The 8 T cell receptor beta chains presented below share a single source sample, sequenced in a study of beta chain features in type 1 diabetes. Every isolated RNA sample was fully reverse transcribed, so sequencing captured expressed TCRB transcripts. Using immunoSEQ multiplex PCR, the repertoire was profiled, and TCRdb retains in-frame clones only, with some absent. The data hold 970,000 or so clones, with 15% to 20% observed a single time. Sequencing used naive CD4+ T cells from blood. The receptor set was obtained from a woman aged 18-29 years in good health.

The chain has TRBV18 and TRBJ2-5, with D unresolved. The CDR3 is made up of 17 amino acids. Per the germline V gene, CDR1 is KGHSH and CDR2 is LQKENI. Trimming left V 4 bases short and J 0 bases short, with 18 bases between. The CDR3 region is CASSRPTRTEYQETQYF. DNA for the CDR3: TGTGCCAGCTCACGACCGACTCGGACCGAGTACCAAGAGACCCAGTACTTC.

The J gene is TRBJ1-1, the V gene TRBV5-6; maybe TRBD1 (5 bases). V was clipped by 0 bases and J by 6 bases, with 12 bases between them. Per germline, CDR1 SGHDT and CDR2 YYEEEE. This CDR3 region has 14 residues. Here the CDR3 DNA reads TGTGCCAGCAGCTTGGACAGGTTAAGTGCTGAAGCTTTCTTT. This gives the protein CASSLDRLSAEAFF.

This clone has just a few counts. The identical CDR3 is also encoded by other nucleotide sequences in the sample. The J gene is TRBJ1-5, the V gene TRBV5-1; no clear D gene. Trimming pared 0 bases from V and 4 bases from J, leaving 5 bases between. This CDR3 has 13 amino acids. Germline V CDR1 and CDR2: SGHRS, YFSETQ. In DNA, the CDR3 is TGCGCCAGCAGCTTGGACAGTAATCAGCCCCAGCATTTT. Translation gives CASSLDSNQPQHF.

The CDR3 DNA sequence: TGTGCCAGCAGCTTCAGGACAGGGGGTGAAGCTTTCTTT. Its translation is CASSFRTGGEAFF. V is TRBV7-3 and J is TRBJ1-1; 10 positions match TRBD1. Germline V lookup: CDR1 SGHTA, CDR2 FQGTGA. The CDR3 is 13 amino acids. With 3 bases clipped from V and 7 bases from J, the junction kept 2 bases outside the gene matches.

This clone showed up just a few times. The chain is built from TRBV7-3 and TRBJ2-1, with 9 bases identical to TRBD2. The CDR3 runs to 16 residues. The germline V gene has CDR1 SGHTA and CDR2 FQGTGA. V shed 5 bases and J 8 bases; nucleotides not matched to a gene: 13. CDR3: CASSPSRVAGVDEQFF. CDR3 nucleotides: TGTGCCAGCAGCCCGTCACGTGTAGCGGGAGTGGATGAGCAGTTCTTC.

CDR3 bases: TGCAGTGCACTGCGCTACAATGAGCAGTTCTTC. It yields the protein CSALRYNEQFF. The rearrangement links TRBV20-1 to TRBJ2-1; D gene uncertain. Between the trimmed V and J ends, which lost 6 bases and 3 bases, there was a span of 6 bases. The CDR3 is 11 amino acids. Germline CDR1 is DFQATT and CDR2 is SNEGSKA (reference sequence).

This clone was seen a handful of times. V usage is TRBV5-6 and J usage is TRBJ1-1; no definite D call. This CDR3 has 13 residues. Trimming shortened V by 1 base and J by 1 base, and 5 bases separated the two germline ends. Looked up from germline, CDR1 is SGHDT and CDR2 is YYEEEE. The CDR3 nucleotides read TGTGCCAGCAGCTTGCCGGGGAACACTGAAGCTTTCTTT. The encoded protein is CASSLPGNTEAFF.

The rearrangement uses TRBV9 and TRBJ2-2; D uncertain. The CDR3 contains 13 residues. The germline CDR1 and CDR2 sequences are SGDLS and YYNGEE. Trimming removed 6 bases from V and 1 base from J, with 7 bases in between. CDR3 bases: TGTGCCAGCACCCTGCAGAACACCGGGGAGCTGTTTTTT. Its translation is CASTLQNTGELFF.